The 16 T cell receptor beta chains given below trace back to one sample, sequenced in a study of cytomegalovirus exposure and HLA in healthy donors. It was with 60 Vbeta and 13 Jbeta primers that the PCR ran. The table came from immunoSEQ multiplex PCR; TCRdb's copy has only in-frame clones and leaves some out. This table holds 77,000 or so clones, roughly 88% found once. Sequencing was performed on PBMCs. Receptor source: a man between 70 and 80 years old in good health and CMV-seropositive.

The CDR3, as DNA: TGCGCCAGCAGCCAAAGGACTAGCGTGACAGATACGCAGTATTTT. Residues: CASSQRTSVTDTQYF. This chain links TRBV4-1 with TRBJ2-3, with 9 bases that match TRBD2. Germline loops: CDR1 MGHRA, CDR2 YSYEKL. This CDR3 contains 15 residues. Trimming took 2 bases from V and 3 from J; bases not matched to a gene: 3.

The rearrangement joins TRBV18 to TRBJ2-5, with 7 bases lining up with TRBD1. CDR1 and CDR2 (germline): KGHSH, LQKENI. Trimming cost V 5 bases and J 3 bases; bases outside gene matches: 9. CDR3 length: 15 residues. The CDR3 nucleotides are TGTGCCAGCTCAAAAACCGGGACAGACAAAGAGACCCAGTACTTC. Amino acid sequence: CASSKTGTDKETQYF.

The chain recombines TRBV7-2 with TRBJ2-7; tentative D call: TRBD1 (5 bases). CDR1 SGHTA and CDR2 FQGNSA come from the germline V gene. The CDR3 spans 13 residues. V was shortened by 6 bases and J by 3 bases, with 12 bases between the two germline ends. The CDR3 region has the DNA TGTGCCAGCAGTTCCTGGACAAGCTACGAGCAGTACTTC. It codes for CASSSWTSYEQYF.

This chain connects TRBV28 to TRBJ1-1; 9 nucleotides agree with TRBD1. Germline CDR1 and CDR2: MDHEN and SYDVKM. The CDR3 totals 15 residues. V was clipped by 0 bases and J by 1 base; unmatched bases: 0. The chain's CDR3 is CASSLWTGGNTEAFF. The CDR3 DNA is TGTGCCAGCAGTTTATGGACAGGGGGGAACACTGAAGCTTTCTTT.

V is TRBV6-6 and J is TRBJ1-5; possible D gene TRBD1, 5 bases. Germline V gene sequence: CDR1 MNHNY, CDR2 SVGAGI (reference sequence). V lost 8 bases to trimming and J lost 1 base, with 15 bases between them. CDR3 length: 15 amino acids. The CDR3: CASQPIGGSNQPQHF. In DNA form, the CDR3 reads TGTGCCAGCCAACCGATCGGGGGGAGCAATCAGCCCCAGCATTTT.

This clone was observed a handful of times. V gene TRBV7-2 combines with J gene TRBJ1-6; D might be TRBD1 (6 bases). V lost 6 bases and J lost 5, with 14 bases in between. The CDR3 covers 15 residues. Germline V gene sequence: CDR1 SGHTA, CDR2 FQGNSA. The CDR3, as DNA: TGTGCCAGCAGTCAGCTATCAGGGGATAATTCACCCCTCCACTTT. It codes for CASSQLSGDNSPLHF.

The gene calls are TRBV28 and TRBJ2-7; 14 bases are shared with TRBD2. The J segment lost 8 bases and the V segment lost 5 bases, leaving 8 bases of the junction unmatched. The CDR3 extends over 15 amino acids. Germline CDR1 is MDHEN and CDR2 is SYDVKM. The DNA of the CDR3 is TGTGCCAGCAGTACCCCCGGGACTAGCGGGAGTAAGCAGTACTTC. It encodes CASSTPGTSGSKQYF.

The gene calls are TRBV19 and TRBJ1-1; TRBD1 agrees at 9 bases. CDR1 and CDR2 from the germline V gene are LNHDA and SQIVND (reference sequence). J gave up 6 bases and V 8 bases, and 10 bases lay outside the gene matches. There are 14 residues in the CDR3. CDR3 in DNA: TGTGCCAGTGATTCGGGACAGGGAGTATCTGAAGCTTTCTTT. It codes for CASDSGQGVSEAFF.

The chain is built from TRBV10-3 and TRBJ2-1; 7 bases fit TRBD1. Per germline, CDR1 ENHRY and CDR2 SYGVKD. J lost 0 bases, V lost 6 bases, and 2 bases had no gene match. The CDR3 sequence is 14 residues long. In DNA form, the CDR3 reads TGTGCCATCAGCCGGGACAGCTCCTACAATGAGCAGTTCTTC. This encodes CAISRDSSYNEQFF.

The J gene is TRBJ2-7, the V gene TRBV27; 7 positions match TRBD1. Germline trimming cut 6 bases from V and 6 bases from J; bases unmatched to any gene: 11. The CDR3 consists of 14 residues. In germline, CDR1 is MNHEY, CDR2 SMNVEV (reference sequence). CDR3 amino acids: CASRSLTGLGEQYF. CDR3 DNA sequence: TGTGCCAGCAGATCCCTGACAGGGCTAGGCGAGCAGTACTTC.

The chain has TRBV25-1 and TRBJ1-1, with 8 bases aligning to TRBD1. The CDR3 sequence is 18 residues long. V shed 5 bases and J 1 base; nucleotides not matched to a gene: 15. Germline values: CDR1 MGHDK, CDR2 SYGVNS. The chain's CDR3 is CASSTIADRVGGNTEAFF. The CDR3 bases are TGTGCCAGCAGTACCATCGCGGACAGGGTCGGGGGGAACACTGAAGCTTTCTTT.

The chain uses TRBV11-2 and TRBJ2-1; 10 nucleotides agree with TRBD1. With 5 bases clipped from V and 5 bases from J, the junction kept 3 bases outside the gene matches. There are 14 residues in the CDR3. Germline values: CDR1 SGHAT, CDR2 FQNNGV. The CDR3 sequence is CASSTGTGDNEQFF. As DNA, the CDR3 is TGTGCCAGCAGCACCGGGACAGGGGACAATGAGCAGTTCTTC.

CDR3 nucleotide sequence: TGTGCCAGCAGCTTGGGACAGGCTAGCACAGATACGCAGTATTTT. Translated: CASSLGQASTDTQYF. The chain combines TRBV7-9 with TRBJ2-3; 8 bases match TRBD1. CDR1 is SEHNR, CDR2 FQNEAQ, per germline (reference sequence). V gave up 3 bases and J gave up 0 bases; unmatched junction bases: 2. The CDR3 has 15 amino acids.

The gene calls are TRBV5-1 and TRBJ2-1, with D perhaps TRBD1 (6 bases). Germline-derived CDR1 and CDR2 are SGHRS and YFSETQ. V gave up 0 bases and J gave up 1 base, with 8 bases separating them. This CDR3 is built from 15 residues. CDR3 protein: CASSLGTGSYNEQFF. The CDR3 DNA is TGCGCCAGCAGCTTGGGAACAGGGTCCTACAATGAGCAGTTCTTC.

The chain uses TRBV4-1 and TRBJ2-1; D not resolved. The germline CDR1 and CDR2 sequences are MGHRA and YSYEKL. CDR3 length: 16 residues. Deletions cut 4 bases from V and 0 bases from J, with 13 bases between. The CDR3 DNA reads TGCGCCAGCAGCCCCTTTGTCGGTAGCTCCTACAATGAGCAGTTCTTC. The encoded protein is CASSPFVGSSYNEQFF.

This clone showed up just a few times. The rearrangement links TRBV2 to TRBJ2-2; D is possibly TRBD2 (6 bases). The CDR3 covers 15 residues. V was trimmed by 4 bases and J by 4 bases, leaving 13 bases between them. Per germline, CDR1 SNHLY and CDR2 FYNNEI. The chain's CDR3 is CASSVSSVPTGELFF. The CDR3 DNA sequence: TGTGCCAGCAGTGTATCTAGCGTTCCCACCGGGGAGCTGTTTTTT. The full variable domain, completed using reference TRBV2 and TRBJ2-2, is EPEVTQTPSHQVTQMGQEVILRCVPISNHLYFYWYRQILGQKVEFLVSFYNNEISEKSEIFDDQFSVERPDGSNFTLKIRSTKLEDSAMYFCASSVSSVPTGELFFGEGSRLTVL.